These 17 T cell receptor beta chains share one sample of origin, sequenced in a study of blood T cell repertoires in COVID-19. Sequenced by immunoSEQ multiplex PCR; TCRdb stores in-frame clones only, minus some. The data contain around 260,000 clones, around 84% of them singletons. Sequenced: PBMCs or T cells enriched from blood (not recorded which). The receptors derive from a man aged 30-40 years with acute COVID-19.

The chain has TRBV6-5 and TRBJ1-1, with D possibly TRBD1 on 6 matching bases. Deletions cut 6 bases from V and 1 base from J, with 15 bases between. Germline CDR1 reads MNHEY; CDR2 reads SVGAGI. The CDR3 is made up of 15 amino acids. CDR3 loop: CASSPKQGRNTEAFF. In DNA form, the CDR3 reads TGTGCCAGCAGCCCCAAACAGGGTCGGAACACTGAAGCTTTCTTT.

To note about this clone: Its ends do not fully match the called genes, so a read error is possible. CDR3 in DNA: TGTGCCAGCAGCTACGACCGACAGATAGCCACAGATACGCAGTATTTT. It codes for CASSYDRQIATDTQYF. The chain links TRBV5-1 to TRBJ2-3, with a possible D match to TRBD1 (5 bases). The CDR3 runs to 16 residues. Germline loops: CDR1 SGHRS, CDR2 YFSETQ.

This clone has a handful of counts. This chain joins TRBV9 and TRBJ2-1, with TRBD2 matching 14 bases. V trimming: 3 bases; J trimming: 3 bases; junction bases outside the gene matches: 2. CDR3 length: 16 amino acids. Germline V CDR1 and CDR2: SGDLS, YYNGEE. The chain's CDR3 is CASSGTSGRHYNEQFF. The CDR3 coding sequence is TGTGCCAGCAGCGGGACTAGCGGGAGGCACTACAATGAGCAGTTCTTC.

This clone was seen a single time. Compared with germline, one end of the junction differs, possibly owing to a read error. CDR3 nucleotide sequence: TGTGCCAGCAGTTTATTGGCCAGGGGGAATATCTTC. This encodes CASSLLARGNIF. The chain has TRBV28 and TRBJ1-2; the match to TRBD1 covers 7 bases. From germline, CDR1 is MDHEN and CDR2 SYDVKM. This CDR3 spans 12 amino acids.

Only one count was recorded for this clone. The chain uses TRBV2 and TRBJ2-1, with 10 bases matching TRBD2. The ends lost 0 bases at V and 6 bases at J; junction bases unmatched: 11. Germline V CDR1 and CDR2: SNHLY, FYNNEI. The CDR3 is 18 amino acids. The CDR3 reads CASSEANSSGGRANEQFF. CDR3 sequence (DNA): TGTGCCAGCAGTGAAGCCAACTCTAGCGGGGGCCGGGCCAATGAGCAGTTCTTC.

This chain links TRBV24-1 with TRBJ2-4; TRBD2 matches 16 bases. Germline values: CDR1 KGHDR, CDR2 SFDVKD. V lost 7 bases and J lost 8; bases outside the gene matches: 10. The CDR3 is 17 residues long. The CDR3 region is CATSVGTSGRAGDIQYF. Written as DNA, the CDR3 is TGTGCCACCAGCGTCGGGACTAGCGGGAGGGCCGGAGACATTCAGTACTTC.

J is TRBJ2-3 and V is TRBV19; the match to TRBD2 covers 7 bases. Losses at the gene ends were 5 bases for V and 3 bases for J; bases not matched to a gene: 14. The CDR3 sequence is 17 residues long. The germline CDR1 and CDR2 sequences are LNHDA and SQIVND (reference sequence). The CDR3 sequence: CASSSPPGLLITDTQYF. The CDR3, as DNA: TGTGCCAGTAGTTCTCCCCCGGGACTACTAATTACAGATACGCAGTATTTT.

The genes are TRBV6-5 and TRBJ2-1; the D gene is possibly TRBD2 (6 bases). CDR1 is MNHEY, CDR2 SVGAGI, per germline. V was trimmed by 6 bases and J by 7 bases, leaving 16 bases between them. The CDR3 totals 14 residues. The CDR3 region has the DNA TGTGCCAGCAGAAGCGGAGGGTCGGTAAATGAGCAGTTCTTC. Protein sequence: CASRSGGSVNEQFF.

CDR3 DNA sequence: TGTGCCAGTAGTATTAGTGGAGGATTTAACTATGGCTACACCTTC. This gives the protein CASSISGGFNYGYTF. The chain has TRBV19 and TRBJ1-2; unclear D gene. The CDR3 runs 15 residues. From germline, CDR1 is LNHDA and CDR2 SQIVND (reference sequence). Trimming removed 3 bases from V and 1 base from J, with 12 bases in between.

This chain connects TRBV11-2 to TRBJ2-1, with 10 bases lining up with TRBD2. Looked up from germline, CDR1 is SGHAT and CDR2 is FQNNGV. J was trimmed by 7 bases and V by 0 bases; bases with no gene match: 3. This CDR3 contains 15 residues. The CDR3 bases are TGTGCCAGCAGCTTAGAAAGCGGGAGGGGTAATGAGCAGTTCTTC. Protein: CASSLESGRGNEQFF.

The chain employs TRBV18 and TRBJ2-3; D is undetermined. The V end was cut by 5 bases, the J end by 4 bases, with 7 bases between. Looked up from germline, CDR1 is KGHSH and CDR2 is LQKENI. This CDR3 contains 12 residues. CDR3 loop: CASSSGADTQYF. CDR3 nucleotide sequence: TGTGCCAGCTCATCAGGCGCAGATACGCAGTATTTT.

This sequence joins TRBV5-5 and TRBJ2-2; 9 bases map to TRBD1. The CDR3 runs to 16 residues. Germline CDR1 SGHKS, CDR2 YYEKEE (reference sequence). Losses at the gene ends were 0 bases for V and 4 bases for J; bases not matched to a gene: 4. Written as DNA, the CDR3 is TGTGCCAGCAGCTTGGTACAGGGGGCAGGCACCGGGGAGCTGTTTTTT. It codes for CASSLVQGAGTGELFF.

CDR3 amino acids: CASSVEEGAVDGELFF. The CDR3 nucleotides read TGTGCCAGCAGCGTAGAGGAGGGGGCGGTGGACGGGGAGCTGTTTTTT. The J gene is TRBJ2-2, the V gene TRBV9; maybe TRBD1 (7 bases). The CDR3 totals 16 residues. The V end lost 0 bases, the J end lost 7 bases, and 16 bases lay between the germline ends. Germline V gene lookup returns CDR1 SGDLS and CDR2 YYNGEE.

V gene TRBV24-1 combines with J gene TRBJ2-5; tentative D call: TRBD2 (7 bases). Germline values: CDR1 KGHDR, CDR2 SFDVKD. This CDR3 comprises 15 residues. V dropped 6 bases and J dropped 5 bases, with 18 bases sitting between them. The CDR3, as DNA: TGTGCCACCAGTCGGGGGGCAGGGTTGGGGGAGACCCAGTACTTC. Translation: CATSRGAGLGETQYF.

The chain recombines TRBV7-9 with TRBJ1-2, with TRBD1 matching over 7 bases. Germline V CDR1 and CDR2: SEHNR, FQNEAQ (reference sequence). The CDR3 has 15 amino acids. With V trimmed by 5 bases and J by 6 bases, 12 bases remained unmatched. The CDR3 loop is CASSRDRGRHHGYTF. CDR3 DNA sequence: TGTGCCAGCAGCCGAGATAGGGGGCGGCATCATGGCTACACCTTC.

This chain connects TRBV6-2 or TRBV6-3 to TRBJ2-4; tentatively, D is TRBD2 (6 bases). V was clipped by 5 bases and J by 6 bases, with 11 bases between them. The V gene's germline CDR1 is MNHEY and CDR2 SVGEGT. The CDR3 has 13 amino acids. CDR3 sequence reads: CASSPLGRNIQYF. CDR3 sequence (DNA): TGTGCCAGCAGTCCCCTCGGGAGAAACATTCAGTACTTC.

The chain combines TRBV14 with TRBJ1-4; tentatively, D is TRBD1 (5 bases). CDR3 length: 14 amino acids. Germline CDR1 reads SGHDN; CDR2 reads FVKESK. With 1 base removed from V and 4 bases from J, the gap between germline ends came to 7 bases. CDR3 sequence (DNA): TGTGCCAGCAGCCAAGGACAGCTTAATGAAAAACTGTTTTTT. It is translated as CASSQGQLNEKLFF.